This is a list of T cell receptor beta chains from one sample in a study of CD8+ T cells in alopecia areata. The table came from immunoSEQ multiplex PCR; TCRdb's copy has only in-frame clones and leaves some out. The table has 120,000 or so clones, approximately 58% seen once. Sequenced here: CD4+ T cells sorted from blood, sampled at week 0. Receptors originate from a human donor with alopecia areata. The CDR3 runs from the conserved cysteine through the conserved F or W. A D gene is named only where the DNA matches it firmly. Clone size appears in some rows only: once, few, many, or a class for an expanded clone.

cdr3_aa	cdr3_nt	v_call	j_call	d_call	clone_size
CSVVFGGTGELFF	TGCAGCGTTGTATTCGGTGGCACCGGGGAGCTGTTTTTT	TRBV29-1	TRBJ2-2	-	few
CASSRDRGISSYEQYF	TGCGCCAGCAGCCGGGACAGGGGGATCAGCTCCTACGAGCAGTACTTC	TRBV4-3	TRBJ2-7	TRBD1	few
CASGTSVSYEQYF	TGTGCCAGCGGGACTAGCGTTTCCTACGAGCAGTACTTC	TRBV7-6	TRBJ2-7	TRBD2	few
CATAWGGYTGELFF	TGTGCCACAGCGTGGGGAGGATACACCGGGGAGCTGTTTTTT	TRBV11-1	TRBJ2-2	-	-
CASTRRGDRITF	TGTGCCAGCACTAGAAGGGGGGACAGGATTACCTTC	TRBV2	TRBJ1-2	TRBD1	few
CASSLAGDSYEQYF	TGTGCCAGCTCCCTGGCGGGAGACTCCTACGAGCAGTACTTC	TRBV7-8	TRBJ2-7	TRBD2	-
CASDYDGIEQYF	TGTGCCAGCGACTACGATGGGATCGAGCAGTACTTC	TRBV5-6	TRBJ2-7	-	few
CASSERRRRPETQYF	TGTGCCAGCAGTGAACGGCGGAGAAGGCCGGAGACCCAGTACTTC	TRBV2	TRBJ2-5	-	-
CASSPMGPGQASYEQYF	TGTGCCAGCAGCCCTATGGGTCCGGGACAGGCCTCCTACGAGCAGTACTTC	TRBV5-4	TRBJ2-7	TRBD1	few
CSVSLTEAFF	TGCAGTGTCAGCCTCACTGAAGCTTTCTTT	TRBV20-1	TRBJ1-1	-	-
CASSQEGGRAEQYF	TGCGCCAGCAGCCAAGAAGGTGGACGCGCCGAGCAGTACTTC	TRBV4-3	TRBJ2-7	-	-
CASSLFQETQYF	TGTGCCAGCAGCTTATTCCAAGAGACCCAGTACTTC	TRBV7-8	TRBJ2-5	-	few
CASSRDIRYEQYF	TGTGCCAGCAGCCGAGACATACGATACGAGCAGTACTTC	TRBV5-6	TRBJ2-7	-	-
CASSRDRAYGYTF	TGTGCCAGCAGTAGAGACAGGGCGTATGGCTACACCTTC	TRBV6-5	TRBJ1-2	TRBD1	-
CAWSPSGRWMNTEAFF	TGTGCCTGGAGTCCGTCGGGTCGATGGATGAACACTGAAGCTTTCTTT	TRBV30	TRBJ1-1	-	few